This T cell receptor beta chain derives from a study of blood T cells in healthy people across ages. Study findings and constraints: With donor CMV status unknown, expanded clonotype changes were possibly confounded. Significant beta diversity loss was already apparent by age around 40, declining roughly linearly.

Samples each had at least 5 micrograms of total RNA extracted. Next came a second PCR, run for 7 to 11 cycles, which used a sample-barcoded 5' primer along with a J-beta primer mix. Each cDNA molecule was tagged by a template-switch adaptor that had 12 random nucleotides. TCRdb itself ran the 5' RACE reads through MiXCR, one entry per CDR3 protein. The table records around 1,000,000 distinct CDR3 sequences, approximately 26% of them present only once. This clonotype was counted between two and nine times. Its antigen is as yet unknown. This same sample was also part of a study on T cells of mothers and their children.

Sequencing input: blood. The origin of this receptor is a girl between 2 and 10 years old in good health.

The CDR3 DNA follows: TGCGCCAGCAGCACTAGCGGGGATGAGACCCAGTACTTC. The encoded protein is CASSTSGDETQYF. The chain recombines TRBV5-1 with TRBJ2-5; 10 positions match TRBD2. The CDR3 totals 13 residues. Germline loops: CDR1 SGHRS, CDR2 YFSETQ. J was trimmed by 5 bases and V by 4 bases; bases with no gene match: 2.